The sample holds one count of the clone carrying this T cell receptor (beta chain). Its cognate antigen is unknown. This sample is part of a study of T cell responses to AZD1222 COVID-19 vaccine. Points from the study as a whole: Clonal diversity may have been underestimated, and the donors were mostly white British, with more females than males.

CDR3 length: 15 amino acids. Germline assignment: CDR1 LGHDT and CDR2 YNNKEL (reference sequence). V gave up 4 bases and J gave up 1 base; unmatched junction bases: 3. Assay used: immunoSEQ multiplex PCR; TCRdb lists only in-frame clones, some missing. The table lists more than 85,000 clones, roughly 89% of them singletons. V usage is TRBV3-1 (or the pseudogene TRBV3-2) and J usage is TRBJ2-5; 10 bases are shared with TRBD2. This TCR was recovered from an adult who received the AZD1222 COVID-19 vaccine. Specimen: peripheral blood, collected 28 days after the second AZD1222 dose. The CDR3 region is CASSLRTSGQETQYF. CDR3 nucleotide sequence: TGTGCCAGCAGCCTCCGGACTAGCGGCCAAGAGACCCAGTACTTC.